One and the same sample provided the 23 T cell receptor beta chains below, sequenced in a study of response to subunit inactivated influenza vaccine. TCRdb reanalysed the RT-PCR reads using MiXCR and keeps one entry per CDR3 protein. The table shows hundreds of thousands of distinct CDR3 sequences, with 7.5% to 8.5% occurring only once. The sample in question was PBMCs from blood, obtained about 23 months after vaccination. Source of these receptors: a man aged 50-75 years who received an inactivated influenza vaccine.

This clonotype was recorded at least ten times. The gene calls are TRBV5-1 and TRBJ2-1, with a tentative D call TRBD2 (5 bases). Germline values: CDR1 SGHRS, CDR2 YFSETQ. CDR3 length: 14 residues. V was shortened by 4 bases and J by 4 bases, with 12 bases between the two germline ends. The CDR3 here is CASSVLEAYNEQFF. The CDR3 nucleotides read TGCGCCAGCAGCGTCCTGGAGGCGTACAATGAGCAGTTCTTC.

Ten or more counts support this clonotype. This chain connects TRBV4-1 to TRBJ2-5; 11 bases agree with TRBD2. This CDR3 is 17 amino acids long. V was clipped by 0 bases and J by 4 bases; unmatched bases: 7. Germline V CDR1 and CDR2: MGHRA, YSYEKL. CDR3 in DNA: TGCGCCAGCAGCCAAGATTTGTTACTAGCGGGAGCAGAGACCCAGTACTTC. Translated, it gives CASSQDLLLAGAETQYF.

This clonotype was recorded many times. The chain employs TRBV19 and TRBJ2-2, with 9 bases fitting TRBD1. Trimming cost V 10 bases and J 4 bases; bases outside gene matches: 7. This CDR3 contains 14 residues. The germline CDR1 and CDR2 sequences are LNHDA and SQIVND (reference sequence). The CDR3 nucleotides read TGTGCCACCACAGGGGGCTTTGCCACCGGGGAGCTGTTTTTT. Translating it yields CATTGGFATGELFF.

This clonotype was seen ten or more times. The chain recombines TRBV7-2 with TRBJ2-1; 8 bases fit TRBD2. Germline values: CDR1 SGHTA, CDR2 FQGNSA. The CDR3 runs 16 residues. Unmatched junction bases numbered 3, after V lost 2 bases and J lost 0 bases. CDR3 in amino acids: CASSLIAGTSYNEQFF. The CDR3 nucleotides are TGTGCCAGCAGCTTAATAGCGGGGACCTCCTACAATGAGCAGTTCTTC.

This clonotype was observed at least ten times. The chain uses TRBV12-3 or TRBV12-4 and TRBJ1-5; D is possibly TRBD1 (5 bases). This CDR3 comprises 15 residues. Trimming left V 6 bases short and J 0 bases short, with 12 bases between. CDR3 residues: CASSLEGASNQPQHF. The CDR3 DNA is TGTGCCAGCAGCTTGGAAGGGGCTAGCAATCAGCCCCAGCATTTT.

This clonotype was found a few times. The chain employs TRBV6-2 or TRBV6-3 and TRBJ2-1; D perhaps matches TRBD2 (7 bases). Germline loops: CDR1 MNHEY, CDR2 SVGEGT. This CDR3 contains 13 residues. The V end was cut by 6 bases, the J end by 4 bases, with 10 bases between. CDR3 loop: CASRGGGYNEQFF. In nucleotides, the CDR3 is TGTGCCAGCAGGGGAGGGGGGTACAATGAGCAGTTCTTC.

V and J are TRBV5-6 and TRBJ2-2; 8 nucleotides align to TRBD2. Trimming removed 0 bases from V and 4 bases from J; junction bases left unmatched: 5. Germline loops: CDR1 SGHDT, CDR2 YYEEEE. The CDR3 has 16 amino acids. CDR3 loop: CASSLAGGLGTGELFF. The CDR3 DNA is TGTGCCAGCAGCTTGGCGGGGGGGCTCGGCACCGGGGAGCTGTTTTTT.

This clonotype was seen ten or more times. The rearrangement uses TRBV15 and TRBJ1-2, with TRBD1 as a possible D gene (5 bases). Trimming shortened V by 0 bases and J by 2 bases, and 7 bases separated the two germline ends. This CDR3 contains 14 residues. From germline, CDR1 is LNHNV and CDR2 YYDKDF (reference sequence). CDR3 amino acids: CATSRDQGNYGYTF. The CDR3 region has the DNA TGTGCCACCAGCAGAGATCAGGGAAACTATGGCTACACCTTC.

This clonotype was counted only a few times. This chain uses TRBV7-8 with TRBJ2-1, with D perhaps TRBD1 or TRBD2 (6 bases each). This CDR3 is 16 amino acids long. CDR1 and CDR2 (germline): SGHVS, FQNEAQ. V was trimmed by 7 bases and J by 8 bases, leaving 24 bases between them. The CDR3 here is CASTPRGGRDRDEQFF. In nucleotides, the CDR3 is TGTGCCAGCACTCCTCGAGGGGGGCGAGATAGAGATGAGCAGTTCTTC.

This clonotype was counted only a few times. This chain joins TRBV7-2 and TRBJ2-5; D is unresolved. The CDR3 is 13 residues long. Germline V gives CDR1 SGHTA, CDR2 FQGNSA. Trimming pared 3 bases from V and 3 bases from J, leaving 8 bases between. For the CDR3, the DNA is TGTGCCAGCAGCTTGTGGGCAAAAGAGACCCAGTACTTC. This encodes CASSLWAKETQYF.

In its sample, this clonotype was seen many times. The chain has TRBV5-6 and TRBJ2-3, with 7 bases matching TRBD2. Per the germline V gene, CDR1 is SGHDT and CDR2 is YYEEEE. Trimming at V came to 4 bases and at J to 2 bases, leaving 4 bases not matched to a gene. The CDR3 length is 14 residues. DNA of the CDR3: TGTGCCAGCAGCCTCAGCGGGACCACAGATACGCAGTATTTT. It is translated as CASSLSGTTDTQYF.

This clonotype has only a few counts. The CDR3 spells CASTWGSDQETQYF. The CDR3 DNA is TGTGCCAGCACCTGGGGCAGCGACCAAGAGACCCAGTACTTC. The V gene is TRBV12-3 or TRBV12-4, the J gene TRBJ2-5; the D gene is possibly TRBD1 (5 bases). CDR3 length: 14 residues. Trimming stripped 7 bases from V and 0 bases from J, with 12 bases between.

V and J are TRBV4-3 and TRBJ2-5, with 7 bases that match TRBD2. Germline assignment: CDR1 LGHNA and CDR2 YSLEER. The CDR3 runs 15 residues. Losses at the gene ends were 0 bases for V and 5 bases for J; bases not matched to a gene: 6. CDR3 sequence reads: CASSQDLTGGETQYF. DNA of the CDR3: TGCGCCAGCAGCCAAGATCTTACCGGGGGGGAGACCCAGTACTTC.

Ten or more counts support this clonotype. The V and J genes are TRBV13 and TRBJ2-1; D is perhaps TRBD2 (6 bases). The V end lost 1 base, the J end lost 4 bases, and 11 bases lay between the germline ends. The CDR3 contains 15 residues. CDR1 and CDR2 (germline): PRHDT, FYEKMQ (reference sequence). CDR3 region: CASSLVLAEYNEQFF. In DNA, the CDR3 is TGTGCCAGCAGCTTAGTACTAGCTGAATACAATGAGCAGTTCTTC. The variable domain in full, with the rest retrieved from reference TRBV13 and TRBJ2-1, is AAGVIQSPRHLIKEKRETATLKCYPIPRHDTVYWYQQGPGQDPQFLISFYEKMQSDKGSIPDRFSAQQFSDYHSELNMSSLELGDSALYFCASSLVLAEYNEQFFGPGTRLTVL.

This clonotype was observed a few times. The CDR3 here is CASSDTQGSNQPQHF. In nucleotides, the CDR3 is TGTGCCAGCAGTGACACACAGGGGTCCAATCAGCCCCAGCATTTT. The V call is TRBV6-2 or TRBV6-3, the J call TRBJ1-5, with 7 bases lining up with TRBD1. CDR3 size: 15 residues. With 5 bases clipped from V and 3 bases from J, the junction kept 7 bases outside the gene matches. CDR1 and CDR2 (germline): MNHEY, SVGEGT.

The chain uses TRBV29-1 and TRBJ2-1; either TRBD1 or TRBD2 may fit D (7 bases each). This CDR3 contains 12 residues. V was clipped by 6 bases and J by 9 bases, with 15 bases between them. Per germline, CDR1 SQVTM and CDR2 ANQGSEA. The CDR3 reads CSVQGGAGEQFF. The CDR3 coding sequence is TGCAGCGTCCAGGGGGGGGCCGGTGAGCAGTTCTTC.

The chain joins TRBV10-3 to TRBJ2-7; the match to TRBD2 covers 9 bases. The V gene end was trimmed by 10 bases and the J gene end by 1 base; junction bases not matched to a gene: 5. The germline gives CDR1 ENHRY, CDR2 SYGVKD. CDR3 length: 13 residues. The CDR3 sequence is CATGLAPSYEQYF. CDR3 DNA: TGTGCCACTGGACTAGCGCCTTCCTACGAGCAGTACTTC.

This clonotype appeared many times. This chain links TRBV11-2 with TRBJ2-3; TRBD2 agrees at 11 bases. Losses at the gene ends were 3 bases for V and 2 bases for J; bases not matched to a gene: 13. The CDR3 loop spans 19 amino acids. Germline V gives CDR1 SGHAT, CDR2 FQNNGV. CDR3 DNA: TGTGCCAGCAGCTTTCCGGGGGCTAGCGGGGGGTTACCCACAGATACGCAGTATTTT. Translating gives CASSFPGASGGLPTDTQYF.

This clonotype was detected a few times. This chain uses TRBV28 with TRBJ1-2; unclear D gene. The CDR3 consists of 14 residues. Germline V CDR1 and CDR2: MDHEN, SYDVKM. V was pared by 7 bases and J by 2 bases, with 14 bases between. The CDR3 region is CASKAPVRNYGYTF. The CDR3 bases are TGTGCCAGCAAGGCCCCGGTTAGAAACTATGGCTACACCTTC.

This clonotype was counted only a few times. The V call is TRBV20-1, the J call TRBJ1-6; D call uncertain. The V gene lost 3 bases and the J gene lost 7 bases, with 10 bases spanning the gap. The CDR3 extends over 13 amino acids. Per the germline V gene, CDR1 is DFQATT and CDR2 is SNEGSKA (reference sequence). CDR3 bases: TGCAGTGCTAGCTGGCGGCCAAATTCACCCCTCCACTTT. Protein product: CSASWRPNSPLHF.

This clonotype occurred many times. The chain combines TRBV3-1 with TRBJ2-2, with D possibly being TRBD2 (5 bases). Trimming removed 4 bases at V and 5 bases at J, with 11 bases between. The length of the CDR3 is 14 residues. Looked up from germline, CDR1 is LGHDT and CDR2 is YNNKEL (reference sequence). The DNA for the CDR3 is TGTGCCAGCAGCCGAGGCGGCGGGACCGGGGAGCTGTTTTTT. This gives the protein CASSRGGGTGELFF.

The rearrangement uses TRBV4-1 and TRBJ2-7; no definite D call. CDR1 is MGHRA and CDR2 is YSYEKL in the germline V gene. The CDR3 extends over 13 amino acids. V was cut by 4 bases and J by 7 bases, with 14 bases left in between. The CDR3, as DNA: TGCGCCAGCAGCCCGGGCCTTTCTCGGGAGCAGTACTTC. It encodes CASSPGLSREQYF.

Many counts were recorded for this clonotype. V is TRBV2 and J is TRBJ1-1; TRBD1 is a possible D gene (6 bases). This CDR3 has 13 residues. Germline CDR1 SNHLY, CDR2 FYNNEI. V was pared by 6 bases and J by 1 base, with 9 bases between. The DNA of the CDR3 is TGTGCCAGCAGCGAGACAGGGAACACTGAAGCTTTCTTT. The encoded protein is CASSETGNTEAFF. The variable domain in full, completed from reference TRBV2 and TRBJ1-1, reads EPEVTQTPSHQVTQMGQEVILRCVPISNHLYFYWYRQILGQKVEFLVSFYNNEISEKSEIFDDQFSVERPDGSNFTLKIRSTKLEDSAMYFCASSETGNTEAFFGQGTRLTVV.